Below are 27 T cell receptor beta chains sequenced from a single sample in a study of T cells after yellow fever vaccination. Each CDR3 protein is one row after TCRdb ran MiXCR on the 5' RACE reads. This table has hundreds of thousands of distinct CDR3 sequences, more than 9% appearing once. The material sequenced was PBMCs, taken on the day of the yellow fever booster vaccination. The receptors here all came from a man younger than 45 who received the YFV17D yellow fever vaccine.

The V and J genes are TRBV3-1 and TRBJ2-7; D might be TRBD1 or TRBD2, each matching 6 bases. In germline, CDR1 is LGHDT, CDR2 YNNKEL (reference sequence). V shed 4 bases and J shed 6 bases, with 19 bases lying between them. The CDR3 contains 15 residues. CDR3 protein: CASSPLKGDSGEQYF. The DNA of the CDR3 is TGTGCCAGCAGCCCCCTGAAGGGGGACTCAGGCGAGCAGTACTTC.

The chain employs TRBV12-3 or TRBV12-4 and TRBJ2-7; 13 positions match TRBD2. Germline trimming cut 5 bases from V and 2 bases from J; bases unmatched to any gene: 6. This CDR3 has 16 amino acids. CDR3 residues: CASSKGTSGITYEQYF. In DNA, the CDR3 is TGTGCCAGCAGTAAGGGGACTAGCGGGATTACCTACGAGCAGTACTTC.

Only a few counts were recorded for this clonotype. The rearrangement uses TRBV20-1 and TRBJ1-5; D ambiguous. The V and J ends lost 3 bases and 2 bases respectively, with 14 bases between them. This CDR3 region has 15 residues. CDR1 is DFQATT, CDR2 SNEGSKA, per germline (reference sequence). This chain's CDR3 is CSASKVEGGNQPQHF. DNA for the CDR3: TGCAGTGCTAGTAAAGTGGAGGGTGGCAATCAGCCCCAGCATTTT.

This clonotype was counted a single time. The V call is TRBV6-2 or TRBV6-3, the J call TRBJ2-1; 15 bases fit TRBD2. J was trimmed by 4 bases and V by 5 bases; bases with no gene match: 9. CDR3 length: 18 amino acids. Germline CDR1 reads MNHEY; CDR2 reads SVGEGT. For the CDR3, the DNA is TGTGCCAGCAGTACCCGGACTAGCGGGAGGGCAGGGTACAATGAGCAGTTCTTC. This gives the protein CASSTRTSGRAGYNEQFF.

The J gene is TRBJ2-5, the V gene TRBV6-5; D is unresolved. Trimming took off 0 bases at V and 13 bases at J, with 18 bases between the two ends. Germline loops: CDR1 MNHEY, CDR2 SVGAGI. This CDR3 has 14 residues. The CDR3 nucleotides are TGTGCCAGCAGTTACTCGAATTTTGGCCCCAACCTGTACTTC. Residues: CASSYSNFGPNLYF.

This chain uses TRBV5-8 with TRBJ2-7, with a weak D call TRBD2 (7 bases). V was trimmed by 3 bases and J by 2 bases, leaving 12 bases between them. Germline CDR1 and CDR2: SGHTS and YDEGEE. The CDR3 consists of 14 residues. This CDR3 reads CASSWSGGAYEQYF. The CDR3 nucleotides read TGTGCCAGCAGCTGGTCGGGGGGCGCCTACGAGCAGTACTTC.

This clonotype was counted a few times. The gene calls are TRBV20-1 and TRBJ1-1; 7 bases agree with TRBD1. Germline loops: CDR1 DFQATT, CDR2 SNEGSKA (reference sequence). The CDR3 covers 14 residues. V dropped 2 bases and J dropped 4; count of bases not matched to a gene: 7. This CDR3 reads CSARSDRALTEAFF. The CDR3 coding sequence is TGCAGTGCTAGATCTGACAGGGCCCTCACTGAAGCTTTCTTT.

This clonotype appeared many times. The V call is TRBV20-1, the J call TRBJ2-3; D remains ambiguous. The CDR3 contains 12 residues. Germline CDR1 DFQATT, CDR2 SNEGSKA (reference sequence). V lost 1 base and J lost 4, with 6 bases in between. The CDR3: CSARGVADTQYF. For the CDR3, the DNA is TGCAGTGCTAGAGGGGTGGCAGATACGCAGTATTTT.

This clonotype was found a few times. In nucleotides, the CDR3 is TGTGCCAGCAGTGTATTAGCAGCTCAAGAGACCCAGTACTTC. Amino acid sequence: CASSVLAAQETQYF. The chain carries TRBV2 and TRBJ2-5; D gene unclear. The V gene's germline CDR1 is SNHLY and CDR2 FYNNEI. V lost 4 bases and J lost 2, with 11 bases in between. The CDR3 extends over 14 amino acids.

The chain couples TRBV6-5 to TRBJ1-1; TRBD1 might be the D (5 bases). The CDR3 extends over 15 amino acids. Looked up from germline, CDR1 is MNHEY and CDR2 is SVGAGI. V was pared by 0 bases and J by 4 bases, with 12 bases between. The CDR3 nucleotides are TGTGCCAGCAGTTACTCGAGGCAGGGCAGCACTGAAGCTTTCTTT. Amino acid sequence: CASSYSRQGSTEAFF.

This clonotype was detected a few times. CDR3 loop: CAGSGTGEVKGQFF. CDR3 coding DNA: TGTGCCGGGTCCGGGACAGGGGAAGTCAAGGGGCAGTTCTTC. The gene calls are TRBV11-2 and TRBJ2-1; 10 positions agree with TRBD1. This CDR3 has 14 amino acids. Germline V gives CDR1 SGHAT, CDR2 FQNNGV. V was clipped by 11 bases and J by 12 bases; unmatched bases: 16.

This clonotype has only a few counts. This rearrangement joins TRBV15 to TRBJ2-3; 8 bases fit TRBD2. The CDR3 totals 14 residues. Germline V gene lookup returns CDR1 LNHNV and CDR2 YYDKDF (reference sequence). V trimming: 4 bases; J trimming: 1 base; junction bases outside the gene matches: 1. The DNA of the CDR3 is TGTGCCACCAGCACGACTAGCGGCACAGATACGCAGTATTTT. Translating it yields CATSTTSGTDTQYF.

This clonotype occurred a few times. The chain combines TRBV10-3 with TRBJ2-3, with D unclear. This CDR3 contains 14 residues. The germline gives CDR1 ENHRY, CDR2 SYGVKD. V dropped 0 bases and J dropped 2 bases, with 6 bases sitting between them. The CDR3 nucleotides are TGTGCCATCAGTGAGTCGGCGGTCACAGATACGCAGTATTTT. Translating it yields CAISESAVTDTQYF.

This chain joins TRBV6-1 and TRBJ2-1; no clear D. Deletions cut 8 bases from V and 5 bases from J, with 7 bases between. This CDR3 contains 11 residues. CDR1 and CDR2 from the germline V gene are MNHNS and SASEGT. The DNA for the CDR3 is TGTGCCAGCGCCCGAGACAATGAGCAGTTCTTC. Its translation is CASARDNEQFF.

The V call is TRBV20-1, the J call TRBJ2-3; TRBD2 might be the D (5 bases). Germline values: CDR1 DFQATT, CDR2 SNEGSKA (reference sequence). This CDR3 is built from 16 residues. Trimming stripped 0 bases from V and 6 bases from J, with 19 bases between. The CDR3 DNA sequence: TGCAGTGCTAGAGACCGGGCTCTCACCGGGGTGGATACGCAGTATTTT. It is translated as CSARDRALTGVDTQYF.

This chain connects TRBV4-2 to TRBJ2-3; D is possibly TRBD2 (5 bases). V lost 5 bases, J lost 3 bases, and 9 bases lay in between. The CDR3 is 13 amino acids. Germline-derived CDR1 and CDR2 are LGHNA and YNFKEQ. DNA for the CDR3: TGTGCCAGCAGCACCCCGGGGACAGATACGCAGTATTTT. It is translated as CASSTPGTDTQYF.

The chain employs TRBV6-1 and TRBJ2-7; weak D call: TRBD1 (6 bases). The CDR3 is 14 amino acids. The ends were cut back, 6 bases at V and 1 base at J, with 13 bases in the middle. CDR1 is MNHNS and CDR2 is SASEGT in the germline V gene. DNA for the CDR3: TGTGCCAGCAGGAAGCAGGGGACGTCCTACGAGCAGTACTTC. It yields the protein CASRKQGTSYEQYF.

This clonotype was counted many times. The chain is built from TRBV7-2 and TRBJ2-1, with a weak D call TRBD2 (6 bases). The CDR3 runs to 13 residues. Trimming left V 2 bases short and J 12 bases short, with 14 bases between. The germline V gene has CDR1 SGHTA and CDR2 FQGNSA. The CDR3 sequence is CASSLSVRDGQFF. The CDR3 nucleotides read TGTGCCAGCAGCTTATCGGTGCGGGACGGGCAGTTCTTC.

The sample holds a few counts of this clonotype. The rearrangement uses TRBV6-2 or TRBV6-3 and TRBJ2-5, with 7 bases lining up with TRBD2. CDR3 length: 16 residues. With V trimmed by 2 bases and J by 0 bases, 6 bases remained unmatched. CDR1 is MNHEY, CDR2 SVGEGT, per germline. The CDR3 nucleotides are TGTGCCAGCAGTTACGAGGCTAGCGGAGACCAAGAGACCCAGTACTTC. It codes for CASSYEASGDQETQYF.

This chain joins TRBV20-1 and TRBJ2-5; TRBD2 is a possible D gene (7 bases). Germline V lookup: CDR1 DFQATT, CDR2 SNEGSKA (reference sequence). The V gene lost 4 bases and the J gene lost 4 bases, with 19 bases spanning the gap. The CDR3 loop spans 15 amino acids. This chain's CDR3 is CSAKGGAMDGETQYF. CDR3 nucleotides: TGCAGTGCTAAAGGGGGGGCAATGGATGGAGAGACCCAGTACTTC.

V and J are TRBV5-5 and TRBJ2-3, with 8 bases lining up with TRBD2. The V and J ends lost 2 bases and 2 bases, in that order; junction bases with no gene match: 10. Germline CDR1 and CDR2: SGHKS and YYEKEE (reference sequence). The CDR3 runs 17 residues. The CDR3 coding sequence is TGTGCCAGCAGCTTTCTTAAAGCGGGAGTGACCACAGATACGCAGTATTTT. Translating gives CASSFLKAGVTTDTQYF.

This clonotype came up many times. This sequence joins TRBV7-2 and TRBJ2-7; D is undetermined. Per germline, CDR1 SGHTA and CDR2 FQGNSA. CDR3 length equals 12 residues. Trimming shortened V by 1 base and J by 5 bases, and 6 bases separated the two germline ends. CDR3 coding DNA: TGTGCCAGCAGCTTAGAGGGTAACGAGCAGTACTTC. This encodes CASSLEGNEQYF.

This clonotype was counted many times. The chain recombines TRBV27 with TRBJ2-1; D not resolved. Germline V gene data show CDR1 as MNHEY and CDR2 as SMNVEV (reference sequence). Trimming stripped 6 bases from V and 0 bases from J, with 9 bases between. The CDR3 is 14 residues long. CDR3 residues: CASRSVYSYNEQFF. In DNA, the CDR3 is TGTGCCAGCAGGTCGGTCTACTCCTACAATGAGCAGTTCTTC.

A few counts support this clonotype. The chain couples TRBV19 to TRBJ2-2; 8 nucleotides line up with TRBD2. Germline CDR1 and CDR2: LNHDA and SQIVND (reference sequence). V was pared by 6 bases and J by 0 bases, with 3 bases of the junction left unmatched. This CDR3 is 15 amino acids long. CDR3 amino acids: CASSTGLANTGELFF. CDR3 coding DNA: TGTGCCAGTAGCACGGGACTAGCGAACACCGGGGAGCTGTTTTTT.

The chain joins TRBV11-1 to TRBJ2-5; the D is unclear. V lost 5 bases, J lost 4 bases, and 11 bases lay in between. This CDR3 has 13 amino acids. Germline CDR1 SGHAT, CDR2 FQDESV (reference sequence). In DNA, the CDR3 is TGTGCCAGCAGCAGACGCTCCGGAGAGACCCAGTACTTC. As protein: CASSRRSGETQYF.

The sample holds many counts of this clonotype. The CDR3 DNA reads as TGTGCCAGCAGCCTACTTAGCGGGAGGGCCTTCCACAATGAGCAGTTCTTC. It yields the protein CASSLLSGRAFHNEQFF. The chain uses TRBV3-1 and TRBJ2-1; 11 bases fit TRBD2. The CDR3 has 17 amino acids. The trim removed 4 bases at V and 5 bases at J, leaving 10 bases unmatched. CDR1 and CDR2 (germline): LGHDT, YNNKEL (reference sequence).

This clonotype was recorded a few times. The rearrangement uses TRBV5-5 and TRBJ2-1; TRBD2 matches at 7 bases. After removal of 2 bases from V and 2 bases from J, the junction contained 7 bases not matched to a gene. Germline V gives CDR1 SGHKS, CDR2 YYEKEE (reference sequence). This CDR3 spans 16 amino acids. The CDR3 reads CASSLLPAGTYNEQFF. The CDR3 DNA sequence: TGTGCCAGCAGCTTACTCCCAGCGGGGACCTACAATGAGCAGTTCTTC.